A single sample gave rise to the 28 T cell receptor beta chains below, sequenced in a study of OX40 agonist ivuxolimab in advanced cancers. Sequencing used immunoSEQ multiplex PCR; TCRdb keeps in-frame clones, though not all of them. The table records fewer than 20,000 clones, 78% of them present only once. The sample consisted of CD4+ or CD8+ T cells sorted from blood, taken in a trial of the OX40 agonist ivuxolimab. Source of these receptors: an adult with an advanced solid tumor such as melanoma, head and neck, liver or kidney cancer.

The V and J genes are TRBV7-7 and TRBJ2-5; no clear D. V was clipped by 1 base and J by 1 base, with 7 bases between them. CDR3 length equals 14 residues. CDR1 and CDR2 from the germline V gene are SSHAT and FNYEAQ (reference sequence). CDR3 amino acids: CASSLGPFQETQYF. CDR3 DNA: TGTGCCAGCAGCTTAGGCCCTTTCCAAGAGACCCAGTACTTC.

In DNA form, the CDR3 reads TGTGCCAGCAGCTTAGATGGGGTAGCGGGAGCTAAAAACATTCAGTACTTC. This codes for CASSLDGVAGAKNIQYF. This sequence joins TRBV11-2 and TRBJ2-4, with 9 bases identical to TRBD2. The CDR3 extends over 17 amino acids. Germline V lookup: CDR1 SGHAT, CDR2 FQNNGV. V shed 0 bases, J shed 4 bases, and the junction held 7 bases outside the gene matches.

This sequence joins TRBV7-8 and TRBJ2-1; D not certain. The CDR3 has 13 amino acids. Trimming removed 2 bases from V and 4 bases from J, with 6 bases in between. Germline CDR1 reads SGHVS; CDR2 reads FQNEAQ. CDR3: CASSLPQYNEQFF. The CDR3 DNA sequence: TGTGCCAGCAGCTTACCTCAATACAATGAGCAGTTCTTC.

V is TRBV2 and J is TRBJ2-7; D may match TRBD1 or TRBD2 (5 bases each). Germline values: CDR1 SNHLY, CDR2 FYNNEI. Deletions cut 7 bases from V and 2 bases from J, with 21 bases between. The CDR3 has 16 amino acids. The DNA of the CDR3 is TGTGCCAGCATCGAAGGAGTTGGAGAGGGGACCTACGAGCAGTACTTC. Translated, it gives CASIEGVGEGTYEQYF.

The rearrangement uses TRBV19 and TRBJ2-1; D gene uncertain. Trimming took off 5 bases at V and 7 bases at J, with 18 bases between the two ends. Germline values: CDR1 LNHDA, CDR2 SQIVND (reference sequence). The CDR3 has 15 residues. The CDR3 is CASSPFPVDINEQFF. The DNA for the CDR3 is TGTGCCAGTAGTCCCTTTCCCGTCGATATTAATGAGCAGTTCTTC.

V is TRBV4-3 and J is TRBJ2-1, with 7 bases that match TRBD2. The CDR3 spans 15 residues. Germline CDR1 reads LGHNA; CDR2 reads YSLEER. V gave up 0 bases and J gave up 3 bases; unmatched junction bases: 2. CDR3 coding DNA: TGCGCCAGCAGCCAAGATGCTAGCGGCTACAATGAGCAGTTCTTC. Translation gives CASSQDASGYNEQFF.

This chain connects TRBV19 to TRBJ1-2; D is unresolved. V was cut by 3 bases and J by 10 bases, with 12 bases left in between. The germline gives CDR1 LNHDA, CDR2 SQIVND (reference sequence). This CDR3 is 12 amino acids long. The CDR3 here is CASSISVGDYTF. The CDR3 DNA reads as TGTGCCAGTAGTATCTCTGTCGGGGACTACACCTTC.

The chain has TRBV6-5 and TRBJ1-1; a weak D match, TRBD1 (5 bases). Germline V gene sequence: CDR1 MNHEY, CDR2 SVGAGI. The CDR3 covers 13 residues. Trimming pared 2 bases from V and 1 base from J, leaving 5 bases between. The CDR3 reads CASSYTGNTEAFF. CDR3 nucleotide sequence: TGTGCCAGCAGTTACACAGGGAACACTGAAGCTTTCTTT.

A remark on this clone: Other DNA sequences in this specimen translate into the identical CDR3. V is TRBV4-1 and J is TRBJ2-1; D might be TRBD1 (6 bases). The CDR3 runs to 14 residues. Per germline, CDR1 MGHRA and CDR2 YSYEKL. Trimming left V 7 bases short and J 4 bases short, with 14 bases between. Here the CDR3 DNA reads TGCGCCAGCACCTCGACTACAGGGTACAATGAGCAGTTCTTC. It translates to CASTSTTGYNEQFF.

The V gene is TRBV2, the J gene TRBJ1-1; D remains ambiguous. The CDR3 covers 13 residues. The V end was cut by 5 bases, the J end by 7 bases, with 14 bases between. CDR1 SNHLY and CDR2 FYNNEI come from the germline V gene. The DNA of the CDR3 is TGTGCCAGCAGTTCCGGGCCAGGCCTTGAAGCTTTCTTT. This sequence encodes CASSSGPGLEAFF.

The chain links TRBV21-1 to TRBJ2-1; TRBD1 reflects the table's D call only, with no check against the DNA. TRBV21-1 is a pseudogene. This CDR3 has 16 amino acids. Here the CDR3 DNA reads TGTGCCAGCAGTAAAAGGGGGCAGAGCTCCTACAATGAGCAGTTCTTC. It encodes CASSKRGQSSYNEQFF.

Only a few counts were recorded for this clone. The chain links TRBV27 to TRBJ1-1, with 7 bases lining up with TRBD1. This CDR3 region has 14 residues. CDR1 is MNHEY and CDR2 is SMNVEV in the germline V gene (reference sequence). With 3 bases clipped from V and 1 base from J, the junction kept 2 bases outside the gene matches. Written as DNA, the CDR3 is TGTGCCAGCAGTTTTGGGACAGCGAACACTGAAGCTTTCTTT. It encodes CASSFGTANTEAFF.

The chain recombines TRBV27 with TRBJ2-7; D is unresolved. Deletions cut 6 bases from V and 3 bases from J, with 9 bases between. Germline V gene data show CDR1 as MNHEY and CDR2 as SMNVEV (reference sequence). The CDR3 length is 12 residues. The CDR3 sequence is CASSPGGYEQYF. The CDR3 region has the DNA TGTGCCAGCAGCCCCGGCGGCTACGAGCAGTACTTC.

The genes are TRBV7-6 and TRBJ1-1, with TRBD1 matching over 11 bases. V lost 6 bases, J lost 1 base, and 7 bases stayed unmatched. Germline CDR1 and CDR2: SGHVS and FNYEAQ. The CDR3 is 16 amino acids. This CDR3 is CASSPGQGAGNTEAFF. CDR3 DNA sequence: TGTGCCAGCAGTCCCGGACAGGGGGCTGGGAACACTGAAGCTTTCTTT.

The chain uses TRBV5-1 and TRBJ2-7; D is uncertain. Germline CDR1 reads SGHRS; CDR2 reads YFSETQ. V was cut by 6 bases and J by 0 bases, with 10 bases left in between. CDR3 length equals 13 residues. The CDR3 nucleotides are TGCGCCAGCAACGAAGGATTCTCCTACGAGCAGTACTTC. Encoded protein: CASNEGFSYEQYF. Using reference TRBV5-1 and TRBJ2-7 for the parts outside the CDR3, the full variable domain is KAGVTQTPRYLIKTRGQQVTLSCSPISGHRSVSWYQQTPGQGLQFLFEYFSETQRNKGNFPGRFSGRQFSNSRSEMNVSTLELGDSALYLCASNEGFSYEQYFGPGTRLTVT.

The V call is TRBV5-1, the J call TRBJ1-5; no firm D call. CDR1 is SGHRS and CDR2 is YFSETQ in the germline V gene. The germline V and J ends were trimmed by 6 bases and 0 bases, with 13 bases remaining between them. The CDR3 spans 15 residues. CDR3 sequence reads: CASNKQDFSNQPQHF. The CDR3 nucleotides read TGCGCCAGCAACAAGCAGGACTTTAGCAATCAGCCCCAGCATTTT.

By sample share, this clone is medium-sized. This chain connects TRBV4-1 to TRBJ2-5, with TRBD2 matching 12 bases. V shed 0 bases and J 5 bases; nucleotides not matched to a gene: 13. Germline V gene sequence: CDR1 MGHRA, CDR2 YSYEKL. The CDR3 has 19 residues. The CDR3 here is CASSQELFGLAGGLETQYF. CDR3 nucleotides: TGCGCCAGCAGCCAAGAATTATTTGGGCTAGCGGGAGGGCTGGAGACCCAGTACTTC.

The J gene is TRBJ2-1, the V gene TRBV19; 8 positions match TRBD1. Germline CDR1 reads LNHDA; CDR2 reads SQIVND (reference sequence). Trimming at V came to 6 bases and at J to 0 bases, leaving 7 bases not matched to a gene. The CDR3 spans 16 residues. DNA of the CDR3: TGTGCCAGTAGCCACAGGGGGGCTGGCTCCTACAATGAGCAGTTCTTC. Amino acids: CASSHRGAGSYNEQFF.

The V gene is TRBV7-9, the J gene TRBJ2-7; the match to TRBD1 covers 11 bases. This CDR3 comprises 15 residues. In germline, CDR1 is SEHNR, CDR2 FQNEAQ (reference sequence). The V and J ends lost 4 bases and 4 bases, in that order; junction bases with no gene match: 6. The CDR3 DNA sequence: TGTGCCAGCAGCTCAGGACAGGGGGCCGTGTACGAGCAGTACTTC. It yields the protein CASSSGQGAVYEQYF.

This rearrangement joins TRBV5-4 to TRBJ2-1; the match to TRBD2 covers 9 bases. Trimming took 4 bases from V and 9 from J; bases not matched to a gene: 2. The germline V gene encodes CDR1 SGHNT and CDR2 YYREEE (reference sequence). This CDR3 comprises 12 residues. CDR3 in DNA: TGTGCCAGCAGCCTACTAGCGGGTGAGCAGTTCTTC. Protein sequence: CASSLLAGEQFF. The whole variable domain, remainder taken from reference TRBV5-4 and TRBJ2-1, is ETGVTQSPTHLIKTRGQQVTLRCSSQSGHNTVSWYQQALGQGPQFIFQYYREEENGRGNFPPRFSGLQFPNYSSELNVNALELDDSALYLCASSLLAGEQFFGPGTRLTVL.

The gene calls are TRBV27 and TRBJ2-1; TRBD2 aligns across 16 bases. Germline V gene data show CDR1 as MNHEY and CDR2 as SMNVEV (reference sequence). V was clipped by 6 bases and J by 7 bases; unmatched bases: 9. The CDR3 loop spans 17 amino acids. The CDR3: CASRPNPGLAGGNEQFF. CDR3 coding DNA: TGTGCCAGCAGGCCGAATCCGGGACTAGCGGGAGGGAATGAGCAGTTCTTC.

The rearrangement uses TRBV27 and TRBJ2-3; tentatively, D is TRBD2 (5 bases). V dropped 5 bases and J dropped 5 bases, with 20 bases sitting between them. This CDR3 region has 16 residues. Germline V CDR1 and CDR2: MNHEY, SMNVEV (reference sequence). CDR3 region: CASSPPTAGRGDTQYF. The CDR3 DNA sequence: TGTGCCAGCAGTCCCCCGACGGCCGGTCGGGGAGATACGCAGTATTTT.

The rearrangement uses TRBV5-1 and TRBJ1-3; D not resolved. The CDR3 extends over 13 amino acids. CDR1 SGHRS and CDR2 YFSETQ come from the germline V gene. V lost 0 bases to trimming and J lost 2 bases, with 3 bases between them. The chain's CDR3 is CASSLVAGNTIYF. The DNA for the CDR3 is TGCGCCAGCAGCTTGGTAGCTGGAAACACCATATATTTT.

The chain links TRBV4-3 to TRBJ2-2, with TRBD1 as a possible D gene (5 bases). Trimming removed 3 bases from V and 1 base from J, with 9 bases in between. The germline CDR1 and CDR2 sequences are LGHNA and YSLEER. This CDR3 contains 15 residues. CDR3 in amino acids: CASSHFDRNTGELFF. CDR3 nucleotides: TGCGCCAGCAGCCATTTCGACAGGAACACCGGGGAGCTGTTTTTT.

This clone was seen only a few times. The CDR3 protein is CASSLVTGAYNEQFF. Here the CDR3 DNA reads TGCGCCAGCAGCTTGGTGACAGGCGCCTACAATGAGCAGTTCTTC. The chain links TRBV5-1 to TRBJ2-1, with D perhaps TRBD1 (6 bases). CDR3 length equals 15 residues. V gave up 0 bases and J gave up 2 bases, with 9 bases separating them. The germline V gene encodes CDR1 SGHRS and CDR2 YFSETQ.

As concerns this clone: One end of the junction does not line up with germline, which may come from a read error. Other DNA sequences within the sample encode an identical CDR3. CDR3 nucleotide sequence: TGCGCCAGTAGTGCCGGGACTACCTACGAGCAGTACTTC. Translating it yields CASSAGTTYEQYF. The gene calls are TRBV19 and TRBJ2-7, with TRBD2 matching over 7 bases. CDR1 and CDR2 (germline): LNHDA, SQIVND (reference sequence). This CDR3 is 13 amino acids long. The variable domain in full, with the rest retrieved from reference TRBV19 and TRBJ2-7, is DGGITQSPKYLFRKEGQNVTLSCEQNLNHDAMYWYRQDPGQGLRLIYYSQIVNDFQKGDIAEGYSVSREKKESFPLTVTSAQKNPTAFYLCASSAGTTYEQYFGPGTRLTVT.

This sequence joins TRBV6-1 and TRBJ1-4; TRBD1 matches at 7 bases. Germline V gives CDR1 MNHNS, CDR2 SASEGT. J gave up 5 bases and V 6 bases, and 3 bases lay outside the gene matches. This CDR3 spans 13 amino acids. CDR3 amino acids: CASRGRGNEKLFF. As DNA, the CDR3 is TGTGCCAGCAGGGGCAGGGGGAATGAAAAACTGTTTTTT.

The V call is TRBV11-3, the J call TRBJ1-1; D unclear. Germline assignment: CDR1 SGHNT and CDR2 YENEEA. The CDR3 runs 14 residues. The V end lost 3 bases, the J end lost 1 base, and 9 bases lay between the germline ends. CDR3 DNA sequence: TGTGCCAGCAGCTTGGGCCGGGGGAACACTGAAGCTTTCTTT. This encodes CASSLGRGNTEAFF. Using reference TRBV11-3 and TRBJ1-1 for the parts outside the CDR3, the full variable domain is EAGVVQSPRYKIIEKKQPVAFWCNPISGHNTLYWYLQNLGQGPELLIRYENEEAVDDSQLPKDRFSAERLKGVDSTLKIQPAELGDSAVYLCASSLGRGNTEAFFGQGTRLTVV.